These T cell receptor beta chains were read from a single sample in a study of early T cells in non-severe SARS-CoV-2 infection. From the 5' RACE reads, TCRdb called clonotypes with MiXCR, one entry per CDR3 protein. The table shows tens of thousands of distinct CDR3 sequences, with around 10% occurring only once. The sequenced material came from whole blood. These receptors originate from an adult who was a healthcare worker with PCR-confirmed SARS-CoV-2 infection or an uninfected control (not recorded which). CDR3s include the opening cysteine and the closing phenylalanine or tryptophan. D genes are given only for firm matches. Clone sizes are given selectively: once, few, many, or a class where the clone is expanded.

TRBV12-3/TRBV12-4,.,few,TRBJ2-7,CASSLRLAGKTYEQYF,TGTGCCAGCAGTTTACGGCTGGCAGGGAAGACCTACGAGCAGTACTTC
TRBV7-9,.,few,TRBJ2-2,CAQIGYGNTGELFF,TGTGCCCAGATAGGGTACGGGAACACCGGGGAGCTGTTTTTT
TRBV20-1,.,few,TRBJ1-6,CSAQSRRGIWSPLHF,TGCAGTGCTCAATCTAGGCGGGGGATCTGGTCACCCCTCCACTTT
TRBV29-1,.,many,TRBJ2-4,CSVELASDIQYF,TGCAGCGTTGAGTTAGCGTCTGACATTCAGTACTTC
TRBV29-1,TRBD1,many,TRBJ2-3,CSVPRQGQDTQYF,TGCAGCGTCCCCAGACAGGGACAAGATACGCAGTATTTT
TRBV9,TRBD1,many,TRBJ2-7,CASSVGGQGSAYEQYF,TGTGCCAGCAGCGTAGGAGGACAGGGGTCAGCCTACGAGCAGTACTTC
TRBV7-9,TRBD2,many,TRBJ2-3,CASSLSSSGDTDTQYF,TGTGCCAGCAGCTTATCTTCTAGCGGGGACACAGATACGCAGTATTTT
TRBV11-3,TRBD1,many,TRBJ2-1,CASSQGTGGSYNEQFF,TGTGCCAGCAGCCAGGGGACAGGGGGCTCCTACAATGAGCAGTTCTTC
TRBV6-5,TRBD1,many,TRBJ1-6,CASSRTGFNSPLHF,TGTGCCAGCAGCCGGACAGGGTTCAATTCACCCCTCCACTTT
TRBV5-1,TRBD1,many,TRBJ1-4,CASSEPTGRYEKLFF,TGCGCCAGCAGCGAACCGACAGGGCGATATGAAAAACTGTTTTTT
TRBV6-1,.,.,TRBJ1-5,CASTGTHYSNQPQHF,TGTGCCAGCACCGGGACACATTATAGCAATCAGCCCCAGCATTTT
TRBV29-1,.,.,TRBJ2-3,CSVELGSDTQYF,TGCAGCGTTGAATTGGGCTCAGATACGCAGTATTTT
TRBV5-1,TRBD1,.,TRBJ2-7,CASKVQGAYEQYF,TGCGCCAGCAAGGTGCAGGGGGCCTACGAGCAGTACTTC
TRBV12-3/TRBV12-4,.,many,TRBJ1-2,CASSLAPGDGYTF,TGTGCCAGCAGTTTAGCCCCCGGGGACGGCTACACCTTC
TRBV13,TRBD2,many,TRBJ2-1,CASRNGRADNEQFF,TGTGCCAGCAGAAACGGGAGGGCCGACAATGAGCAGTTCTTC
TRBV7-6,.,many,TRBJ1-2,CASSPAGYGYTF,TGTGCCAGCAGCCCGGCAGGGTATGGCTACACCTTC
TRBV7-3,TRBD2,many,TRBJ2-3,CASSLGGGTTQRDTQYF,TGTGCCAGCAGCTTAGGCGGGGGGACAACCCAACGGGATACGCAGTATTTT
TRBV11-3,TRBD2,.,TRBJ2-1,CASSLGSGAYNEQFF,TGTGCCAGCAGCTTGGGTAGCGGGGCATACAATGAGCAGTTCTTC
TRBV7-8,.,.,TRBJ1-1,CASSLAGFTEAFF,TGTGCCAGCAGCTTAGCTGGATTCACTGAAGCTTTCTTT
TRBV5-1,.,few,TRBJ2-3,CASSLARQVGSTDTQYF,TGCGCCAGCAGCTTGGCCCGGCAGGTTGGGAGTACAGATACGCAGTATTTT
TRBV10-3,TRBD1,once,TRBJ2-2,CAIRRGGADTGELFF,TGTGCCATCAGGAGAGGGGGCGCCGACACCGGGGAGCTGTTTTTT
TRBV5-1,.,many,TRBJ2-3,CASSTRRTDTQYF,TGCGCCAGCAGCACCCGTCGGACAGATACGCAGTATTTT
TRBV29-1,.,many,TRBJ1-4,CSVEWQGSEKLFF,TGCAGCGTTGAATGGCAAGGGAGTGAAAAACTGTTTTTT
TRBV11-2,.,many,TRBJ2-1,CASRKSQASSYNEQFF,TGTGCCAGCAGGAAATCACAGGCCAGCTCCTACAATGAGCAGTTCTTC
TRBV11-2,TRBD1,many,TRBJ1-2,CASSSTGYYGYTF,TGTGCCAGCAGCTCGACAGGGTACTATGGCTACACCTTC
TRBV30,.,many,TRBJ2-3,CAWSVREPKFTDTQYF,TGTGCCTGGAGCGTCCGGGAGCCGAAATTCACAGATACGCAGTATTTT